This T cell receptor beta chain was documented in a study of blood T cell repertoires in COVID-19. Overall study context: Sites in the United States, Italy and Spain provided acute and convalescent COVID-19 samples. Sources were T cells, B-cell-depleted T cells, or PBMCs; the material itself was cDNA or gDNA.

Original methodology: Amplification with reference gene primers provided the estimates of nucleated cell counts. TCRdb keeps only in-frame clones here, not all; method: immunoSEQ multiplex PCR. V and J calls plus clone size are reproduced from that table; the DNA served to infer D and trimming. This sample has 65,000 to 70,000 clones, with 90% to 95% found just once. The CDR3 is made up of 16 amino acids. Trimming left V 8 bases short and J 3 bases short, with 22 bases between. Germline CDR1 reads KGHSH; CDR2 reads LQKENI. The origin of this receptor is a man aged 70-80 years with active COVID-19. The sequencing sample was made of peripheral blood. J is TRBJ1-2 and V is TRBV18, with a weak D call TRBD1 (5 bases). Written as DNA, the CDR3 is TGTGCCAGCGTCACCACCAATTCAGGGCGCTACTATGGCTACACCTTC. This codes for CASVTTNSGRYYGYTF.